These T cell receptor beta chains were read from a single sample in a study of blood T cell repertoires in COVID-19. TCRdb's copy holds only in-frame clones and misses some; the assay was immunoSEQ multiplex PCR. This table holds 30,000 to 35,000 clones, around 80% found once. Sequencing used peripheral blood. Receptor source: a woman in her fifties or sixties with acute or convalescent COVID-19. CDR3s include the opening cysteine and the closing phenylalanine or tryptophan. A D gene is named only where the DNA matches it firmly. Only some rows state a clone size, as once, few, many or a class for expanded clones.

TRBJ2-3 TRBD2 TRBV5-1 NA CARSWAGGLSDTQYF TGCGCCCGCAGCTGGGCGGGGGGGCTGTCAGATACGCAGTATTTT
TRBJ2-7 TRBD1 TRBV18 NA CASSWGQGPAYEQYF TGTGCCAGCTCATGGGGACAGGGGCCAGCCTACGAGCAGTACTTC
TRBJ1-4 TRBD1 TRBV28 NA CASSLFPQGGEPEKLFF TGTGCCAGCAGTTTATTCCCCCAGGGGGGAGAGCCGGAAAAACTGTTTTTT
TRBJ1-6 NA TRBV6-5 NA CASSFDRISYNSPLHF TGTGCCAGCAGTTTCGACAGAATCTCCTATAATTCACCCCTCCACTTT
TRBJ2-7 NA TRBV9 NA CASSPEDASYEQYF TGTGCCAGCAGCCCGGAGGACGCATCCTACGAGCAGTACTTC
TRBJ2-5 NA TRBV11-2 NA CASSPGGQETQYF TGTGCCAGCAGCCCCGGGGGCCAAGAGACCCAGTACTTC
TRBJ2-7 TRBD2 TRBV5-1 NA CASSLEAGGGYEQYF TGCGCCAGCAGCTTGGAAGCGGGGGGAGGCTACGAGCAGTACTTC
TRBJ2-5 TRBD1 TRBV24-1 NA CATSASGQGQETQYF TGTGCCACCAGTGCCTCGGGACAGGGACAAGAGACCCAGTACTTC
TRBJ2-7 TRBD2 TRBV5-6 NA CASSLISGTSDGQYF TGTGCCAGCAGCCTCATATCCGGGACTAGTGACGGGCAGTACTTC
TRBJ1-1 NA TRBV12-3/TRBV12-4 once CASIGQNTEAFF TGTGCCAGCATCGGTCAGAACACTGAAGCTTTCTTT
TRBJ1-1 NA TRBV5-1 NA CASSLSNRAMNTEAFF TGCGCCAGCAGCTTATCCAACAGGGCGATGAACACTGAAGCTTTCTTT
TRBJ2-7 NA TRBV2 NA CASSFDSTPEQYF TGTGCCAGCAGTTTCGACAGCACCCCCGAGCAGTACTTC
TRBJ1-3 NA TRBV3-1/TRBV3-2 NA CASSHRGSGNTIYF TGTGCCAGCAGCCACAGGGGCTCTGGAAACACCATATATTTT
TRBJ1-1 NA TRBV5-5 NA CASSLFVRAEAFF TGTGCCAGCAGCTTGTTTGTCAGGGCGGAAGCTTTCTTT
TRBJ1-2 TRBD1 TRBV2 NA CASTLTGERVRPGYTF TGTGCCAGCACCTTGACAGGGGAGAGGGTGCGGCCTGGCTACACCTTC
TRBJ2-5 TRBD2 TRBV19 NA CASSPGTSGVTTQYF TGTGCCAGTAGTCCTGGGACTAGCGGGGTAACAACCCAGTACTTC
TRBJ2-7 NA TRBV5-4 NA CASSLSGAYEQYF TGTGCCAGCAGCTTATCAGGTGCCTACGAGCAGTACTTC
TRBJ2-3 TRBD2 TRBV11-2 NA CASSTSGGPRDTQYF TGTGCCAGCAGCACTAGCGGGGGGCCGCGCGATACGCAGTATTTT
TRBJ2-7 NA TRBV7-9 few CASSFGAPTTYEQYF TGTGCCAGCAGCTTCGGAGCCCCCACCACCTACGAGCAGTACTTC
TRBJ2-1 NA TRBV5-4 NA CASSLIERNEQFF TGTGCCAGCAGCTTGATTGAGCGGAATGAGCAGTTCTTC
TRBJ2-3 TRBD2 TRBV4-1 NA CASSRTSGGTDTQYF TGCGCCAGCAGCCGAACTAGCGGGGGGACAGATACGCAGTATTTT
TRBJ2-7 NA TRBV10-1 NA CASSALTDSYEQYF TGCGCCAGCAGTGCCCTGACAGACTCCTACGAGCAGTACTTC
TRBJ2-1 TRBD1 TRBV10-1 NA CASSTGADSYNEQFF TGCGCCAGCAGTACAGGGGCCGATTCGTACAATGAGCAGTTCTTC
TRBJ1-5 TRBD1 TRBV7-2 NA CASSDRTGSQPQHF TGTGCCAGCAGCGACAGGACAGGGAGTCAGCCCCAGCATTTT